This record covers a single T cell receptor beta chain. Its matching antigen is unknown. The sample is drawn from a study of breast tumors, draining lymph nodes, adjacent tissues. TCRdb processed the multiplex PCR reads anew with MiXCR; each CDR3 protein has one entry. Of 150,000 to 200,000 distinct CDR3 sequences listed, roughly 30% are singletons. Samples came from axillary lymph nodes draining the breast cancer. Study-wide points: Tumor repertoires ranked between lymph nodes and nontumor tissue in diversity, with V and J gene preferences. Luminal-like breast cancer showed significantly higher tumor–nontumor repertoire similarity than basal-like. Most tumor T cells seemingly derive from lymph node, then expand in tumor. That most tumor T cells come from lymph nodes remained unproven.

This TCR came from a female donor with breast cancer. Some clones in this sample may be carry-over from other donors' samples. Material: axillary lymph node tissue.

CDR3 sequence: CASSQDRVVGDNEQFF. The CDR3 DNA follows: TGTGCCAGCAGCCAAGATAGGGTCGTGGGGGACAATGAGCAGTTCTTC. The chain couples TRBV4-2 to TRBJ2-1; TRBD1 or TRBD2 may be the D gene (5 bases each). Germline CDR1 reads LGHNA; CDR2 reads YNFKEQ. V lost 0 bases to trimming and J lost 5 bases, with 14 bases between them. The CDR3 runs 16 residues.